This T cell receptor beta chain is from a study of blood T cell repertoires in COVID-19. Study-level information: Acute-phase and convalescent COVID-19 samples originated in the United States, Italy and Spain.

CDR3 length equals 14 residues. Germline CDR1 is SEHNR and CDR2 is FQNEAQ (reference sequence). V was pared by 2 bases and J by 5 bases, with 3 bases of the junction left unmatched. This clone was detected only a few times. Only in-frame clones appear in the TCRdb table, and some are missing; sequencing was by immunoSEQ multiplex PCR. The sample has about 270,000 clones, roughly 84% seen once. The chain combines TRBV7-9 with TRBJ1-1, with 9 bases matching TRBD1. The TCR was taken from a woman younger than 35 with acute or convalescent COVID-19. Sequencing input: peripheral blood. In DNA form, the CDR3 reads TGTGCCAGCAGCTTACCCGGACAGGGGACTGAAGCTTTCTTT. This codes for CASSLPGQGTEAFF.